A selection of T cell receptor beta chains follows, all from one sample in a study of T cells in localized non-small cell lung cancer. TCRdb's copy holds only in-frame clones and misses some; the assay was immunoSEQ multiplex PCR. The sample lists under 150,000 clones, around 92% occurring once. This specimen consisted of peripheral blood, obtained before any cancer treatment. These receptors originate from a female donor older than 55 with stage I lung adenocarcinoma. Both conserved end residues are part of each CDR3. The size of a clone is reported for some rows only, either as once, few or many, or as a class for expanded clones.

v_gene: TRBV21-1
abundance: .
CDR3aa: CASSKRPGFYEQYF

v_gene: TRBV18
abundance: .
CDR3aa: CASSPDITYEQYF

v_gene: TRBV5-1
abundance: .
CDR3aa: CASSFDLDRELFF

v_gene: TRBV10-3
abundance: .
CDR3aa: CAISESRQGNQPQHF

v_gene: TRBV23-1
abundance: .
CDR3aa: CASSLRGGEQFF

v_gene: TRBV2
abundance: .
CDR3aa: CASSDRSGVNEQFF

v_gene: TRBV30
abundance: .
CDR3aa: CAWSELAGQDEQYF

v_gene: TRBV10-3
abundance: .
CDR3aa: CAISDQGTGSYNEQFF

v_gene: TRBV5-1
abundance: .
CDR3aa: CASSLRLAGAGELFF

v_gene: TRBV30
abundance: few
CDR3aa: CAWSVSPRGSNEAFF

v_gene: TRBV28
abundance: .
CDR3aa: CASRNDISYTF

v_gene: TRBV5-1
abundance: .
CDR3aa: CASSLIAGAYEQYF

v_gene: TRBV30
abundance: few
CDR3aa: CAWSVLRDTEAFF

v_gene: TRBV28
abundance: .
CDR3aa: CASSSPGPGELFF

v_gene: TRBV6-6
abundance: .
CDR3aa: CASSPPRTGYGYTF

v_gene: TRBV11-3
abundance: .
CDR3aa: CASSPTSSGANVLTF

v_gene: TRBV7-2
abundance: .
CDR3aa: CASSSSAGAYNEQFF

v_gene: TRBV9
abundance: .
CDR3aa: CASSVGTSGSGTDTQYF

v_gene: TRBV18
abundance: .
CDR3aa: CASSPLRETQYF

v_gene: TRBV30
abundance: .
CDR3aa: CAWSPPGVGATSYGYTF

v_gene: TRBV6-5
abundance: once
CDR3aa: CASSSPGQAYEQYF

v_gene: TRBV6-5
abundance: .
CDR3aa: CATLRTTGGYTF

v_gene: TRBV28
abundance: once
CDR3aa: CASSPIGLFSGNTIYF

v_gene: TRBV5-1
abundance: .
CDR3aa: CAKTPGQANTGELFF

v_gene: TRBV7-3
abundance: .
CDR3aa: CASSADGAIGTQYF

v_gene: TRBV6-5
abundance: .
CDR3aa: CASSQRQGVGDEQFF

v_gene: TRBV7-9
abundance: .
CDR3aa: CASSDDRDEAFF

v_gene: TRBV27
abundance: .
CDR3aa: CASSLSIYRGLGTDTQYF

v_gene: TRBV19
abundance: .
CDR3aa: CASKASGRRSGANVLTF

v_gene: TRBV6-1
abundance: .
CDR3aa: CASSELGSYEQYF

v_gene: TRBV18
abundance: .
CDR3aa: CASSPGAGGEQYF

v_gene: TRBV5-1
abundance: few
CDR3aa: CASSLYRQDTQYF

v_gene: TRBV6-5
abundance: .
CDR3aa: CASRWGAGSGEQYF

v_gene: TRBV6-5
abundance: .
CDR3aa: CASSPTGIQPQHF

v_gene: TRBV29-1
abundance: .
CDR3aa: CSVDWAGENTEAFF

v_gene: TRBV6-5
abundance: .
CDR3aa: CAGRRTGGSGELFF

v_gene: TRBV27
abundance: .
CDR3aa: CASSLSIGGTNEKLFF

v_gene: TRBV29-1
abundance: .
CDR3aa: CSGYTGELFF

v_gene: TRBV28
abundance: .
CDR3aa: CASSFAGVPGELFF

v_gene: TRBV5-1
abundance: .
CDR3aa: CASSLDGVEQFF

v_gene: TRBV28
abundance: .
CDR3aa: CASSFVVTTGELFF

v_gene: TRBV11-2
abundance: .
CDR3aa: CASSSTGLKLFF

v_gene: TRBV11-2
abundance: once
CDR3aa: CASSSRLAGGSAPNEQFF

v_gene: TRBV6-5
abundance: .
CDR3aa: CASSYVSEPLQTEAFF

v_gene: TRBV30
abundance: .
CDR3aa: CAWSITGVEETQYF